This T cell receptor beta chain is drawn from a study of blood T cell repertoires in COVID-19. Background on the study: The United States, Italy and Spain supplied acute and convalescent COVID-19 samples.

Source study methods: Amplification of reference gene primers was used by the study to estimate nucleated cell counts. This table comes from immunoSEQ multiplex PCR, and its TCRdb copy is limited to in-frame clones, with some not included. That table gives V, J and clone size, and the DNA gave D and trimming. This table has 200,000 or so clones, about 88% appearing once. The CDR3 is 14 amino acids. Deletions cut 7 bases from V and 4 bases from J, with 13 bases between. The source material was peripheral blood. The receptor was derived from a woman in her sixties or seventies with acute or convalescent COVID-19. The rearrangement links TRBV23-1 to TRBJ2-2, with a possible D match to TRBD2 (5 bases). TRBV23-1 is designated an ORF whose function remains uncertain. CDR3 nucleotide sequence: TGCGCCAGCAACCCCCGCGGGCGCACCGGGGAGCTGTTTTTT. Protein sequence: CASNPRGRTGELFF.